Here is one TCR beta chain with its context. After isolation, RNA underwent reverse transcription to generate cDNA as the sequencing template. Sequencing was performed with immunoSEQ multiplex PCR; in TCRdb, only in-frame clones are kept and a portion is missing. Found here are 180,000 or so clones, roughly 59% of them singletons; the top ten hold about 1.7%. The sample comes from a study of CD8+ T cells in alopecia areata. This sequence originates from a human donor with alopecia areata. Sequenced material: CD4+ T cells sorted from blood, taken at week 0.

The CDR3 sequence is CASSLGLGLGTDTQYF. In DNA form, the CDR3 reads TGTGCCAGCAGCCTTGGTCTGGGGTTGGGAACAGATACGCAGTATTTT. This sequence joins TRBV5-4 and TRBJ2-3; the D is unclear. Germline-derived CDR1 and CDR2 are SGHNT and YYREEE (reference sequence). The CDR3 length is 16 residues. Trimming cost V 4 bases and J 3 bases, with 18 bases left between them.